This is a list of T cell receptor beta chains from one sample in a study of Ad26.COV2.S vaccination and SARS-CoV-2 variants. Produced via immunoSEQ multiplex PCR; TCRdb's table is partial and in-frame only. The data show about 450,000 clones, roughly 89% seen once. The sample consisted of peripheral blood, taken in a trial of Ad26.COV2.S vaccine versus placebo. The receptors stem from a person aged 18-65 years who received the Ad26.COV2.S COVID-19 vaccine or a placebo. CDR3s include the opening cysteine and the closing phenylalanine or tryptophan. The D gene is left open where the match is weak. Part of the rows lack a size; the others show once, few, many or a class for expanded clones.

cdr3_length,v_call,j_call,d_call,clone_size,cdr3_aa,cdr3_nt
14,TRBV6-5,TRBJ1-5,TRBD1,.,CASSTTGVHQPQHF,TGTGCCAGCAGTACTACAGGGGTTCATCAGCCCCAGCATTTT
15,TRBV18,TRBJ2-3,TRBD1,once,CASSPGQGKTDTQYF,TGTGCCAGCTCCCCGGGACAGGGGAAGACAGATACGCAGTATTTT
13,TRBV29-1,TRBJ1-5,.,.,CSAAGTNNQPQHF,TGCAGCGCCGCAGGGACTAACAATCAGCCCCAGCATTTT
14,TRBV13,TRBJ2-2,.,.,CASSLAENTGELFF,TGTGCCAGCAGCTTAGCGGAGAACACCGGGGAGCTGTTTTTT
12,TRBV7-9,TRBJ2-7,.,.,CASSSRGYEQYF,TGTGCCAGCAGCTCGAGGGGTTACGAGCAGTACTTC
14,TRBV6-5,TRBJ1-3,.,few,CASSRLASGNTIYF,TGTGCCAGCAGCCGGTTAGCCTCTGGAAACACCATATATTTT
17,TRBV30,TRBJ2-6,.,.,CAWRGHSGFSGANVLTF,TGTGCCTGGAGAGGGCATTCGGGGTTTTCTGGGGCCAACGTCCTGACTTTC
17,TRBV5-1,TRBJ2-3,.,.,CASSLTWTTASTDTQYF,TGCGCCAGCAGCCTGACTTGGACTACCGCAAGCACAGATACGCAGTATTTT
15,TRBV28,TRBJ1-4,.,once,CASSYLIATNEKLFF,TGTGCCAGCAGTTACCTGATTGCAACTAATGAAAAACTGTTTTTT
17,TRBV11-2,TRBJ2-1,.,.,CASSPVGPSWGRNEQFF,TGTGCCAGCAGCCCTGTTGGCCCCTCTTGGGGTCGGAATGAGCAGTTCTTC
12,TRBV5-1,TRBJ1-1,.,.,CASSEQGPEAFF,TGCGCCAGCAGCGAACAGGGACCTGAAGCTTTCTTT
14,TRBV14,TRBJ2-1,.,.,CASSRASRLNEQFF,TGTGCCAGCAGCCGGGCTAGTAGGTTAAATGAGCAGTTCTTC
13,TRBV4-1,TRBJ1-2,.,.,CASSQGTIYGYTF,TGCGCCAGCAGCCAGGGGACCATCTATGGCTACACCTTC
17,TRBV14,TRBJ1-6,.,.,CASSPSIMGSIMSPLHF,TGTGCCAGCAGCCCGTCCATAATGGGCAGTATAATGTCTCCCCTCCACTTT
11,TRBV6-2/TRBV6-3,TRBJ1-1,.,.,CASSLGGQAFF,TGTGCCAGCAGCCTCGGGGGACAAGCTTTCTTT
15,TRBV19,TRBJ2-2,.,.,CASSRVGANTGELFF,TGTGCCAGTAGTAGAGTGGGAGCGAACACCGGGGAGCTGTTTTTT
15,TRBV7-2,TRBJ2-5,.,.,CASSTSPLRRETQYF,TGTGCCAGCAGCACCTCGCCCCTCCGACGGGAGACCCAGTACTTC
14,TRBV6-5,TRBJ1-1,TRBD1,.,CASTRDSLNTEAFF,TGTGCCAGCACACGGGACAGCTTGAACACTGAAGCTTTCTTT
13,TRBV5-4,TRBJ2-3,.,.,CASSLPYTDTQYF,TGTGCCAGCAGCTTGCCATACACAGATACGCAGTATTTT
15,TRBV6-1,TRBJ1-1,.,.,CASSESGGAGTEAFF,TGTGCCAGCAGTGAAAGTGGGGGTGCCGGCACTGAAGCTTTCTTT
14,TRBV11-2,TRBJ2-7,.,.,CASSLPGRSYEQYF,TGTGCCAGCAGCTTACCCGGTCGCTCATACGAGCAGTACTTC
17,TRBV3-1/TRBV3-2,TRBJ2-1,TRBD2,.,CASSQEWSGGPYNEQFF,TGTGCCAGCAGCCAAGAGTGGAGCGGGGGGCCCTACAATGAGCAGTTCTTC
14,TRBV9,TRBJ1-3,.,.,CASSVVGLGNTIYF,TGTGCCAGCAGCGTAGTTGGCCTTGGAAACACCATATATTTT
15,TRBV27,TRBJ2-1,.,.,CASSFRLSSYNEQFF,TGTGCCAGCAGTTTCAGACTGAGCTCCTACAATGAGCAGTTCTTC
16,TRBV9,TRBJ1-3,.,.,CASSPHPPDSGNTIYF,TGTGCCAGCAGCCCTCACCCGCCTGACTCTGGAAACACCATATATTTT
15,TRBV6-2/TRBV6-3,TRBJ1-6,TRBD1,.,CASSYSPTQGEALHF,TGTGCCAGCAGTTACTCCCCTACACAGGGGGAGGCCCTCCACTTT
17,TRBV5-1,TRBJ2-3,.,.,CASSSPLPGFSTDTQYF,TGCGCCAGCAGCTCACCTCTTCCGGGTTTTTCCACAGATACGCAGTATTTT
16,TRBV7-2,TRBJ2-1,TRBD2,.,CASSSAGVAAYNEQFF,TGTGCCAGCAGCTCCGCGGGAGTAGCGGCTTACAATGAGCAGTTCTTC
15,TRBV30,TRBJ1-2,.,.,CAGRNSRLGRGGYTF,TGTGCCGGCAGAAATTCCCGACTGGGACGCGGTGGCTACACCTTC
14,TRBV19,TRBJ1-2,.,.,CASSITGPIYGYTF,TGTGCCAGTAGTATAACGGGACCGATCTATGGCTACACCTTC
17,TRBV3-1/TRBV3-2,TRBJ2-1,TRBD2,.,CASSQPSGLAERGEQFF,TGTGCCAGCAGCCAACCTTCGGGACTAGCGGAGAGGGGTGAGCAGTTCTTC
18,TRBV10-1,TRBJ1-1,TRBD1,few,CASSEGPGQGVQSTEAFF,TGCGCCAGCAGTGAGGGACCGGGACAGGGGGTTCAGAGCACTGAAGCTTTCTTT
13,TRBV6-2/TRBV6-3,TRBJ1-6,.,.,CASSIRQDTPLHF,TGTGCCAGCAGTATCCGACAGGACACACCCCTCCACTTT
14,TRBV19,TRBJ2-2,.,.,CASSIARGGGELFF,TGTGCCAGTAGTATTGCGAGGGGTGGCGGGGAGCTGTTTTTT
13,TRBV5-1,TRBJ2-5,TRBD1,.,CASSLTGEETQYF,TGCGCCAGCAGCTTGACAGGGGAAGAGACCCAGTACTTC